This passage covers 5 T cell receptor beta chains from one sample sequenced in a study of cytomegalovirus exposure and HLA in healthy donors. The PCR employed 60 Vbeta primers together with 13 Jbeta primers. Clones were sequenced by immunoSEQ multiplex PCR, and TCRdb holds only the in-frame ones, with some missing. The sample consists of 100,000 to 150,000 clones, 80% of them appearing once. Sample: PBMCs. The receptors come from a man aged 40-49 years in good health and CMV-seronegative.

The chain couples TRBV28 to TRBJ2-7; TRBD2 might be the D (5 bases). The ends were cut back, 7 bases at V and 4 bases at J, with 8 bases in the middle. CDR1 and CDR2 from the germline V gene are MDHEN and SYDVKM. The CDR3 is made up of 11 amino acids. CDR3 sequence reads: CASKGEYEQYF. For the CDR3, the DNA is TGTGCCAGCAAGGGAGAGTACGAGCAGTACTTC.

The CDR3 loop reads CASSPQEITYEQYF. CDR3 in DNA: TGTGCCAGCTCACCCCAAGAGATTACCTACGAGCAGTACTTC. The rearrangement joins TRBV18 to TRBJ2-7; D call uncertain. Per the germline V gene, CDR1 is KGHSH and CDR2 is LQKENI. Between the trimmed V and J ends, which lost 3 bases and 2 bases, there was a span of 11 bases. The CDR3 runs to 14 residues.

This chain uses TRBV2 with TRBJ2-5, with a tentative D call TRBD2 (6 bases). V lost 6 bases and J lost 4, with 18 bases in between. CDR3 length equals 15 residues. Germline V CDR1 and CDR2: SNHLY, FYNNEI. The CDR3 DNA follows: TGTGCCAGCAGCCCCGCGGGACCCCGAAGAGAGACCCAGTACTTC. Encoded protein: CASSPAGPRRETQYF. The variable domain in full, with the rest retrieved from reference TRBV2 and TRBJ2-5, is EPEVTQTPSHQVTQMGQEVILRCVPISNHLYFYWYRQILGQKVEFLVSFYNNEISEKSEIFDDQFSVERPDGSNFTLKIRSTKLEDSAMYFCASSPAGPRRETQYFGPGTRLLVL.

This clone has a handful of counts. CDR3 protein: CASSLGGEKGRSSPLHF. The CDR3 DNA follows: TGCGCCAGCAGCTTGGGGGGAGAGAAGGGAAGGTCTTCACCCCTCCACTTT. The chain is built from TRBV5-1 and TRBJ1-6; D not resolved. The CDR3 contains 17 residues. The V and J ends lost 0 bases and 9 bases respectively, with 19 bases between them. The V gene's germline CDR1 is SGHRS and CDR2 YFSETQ.

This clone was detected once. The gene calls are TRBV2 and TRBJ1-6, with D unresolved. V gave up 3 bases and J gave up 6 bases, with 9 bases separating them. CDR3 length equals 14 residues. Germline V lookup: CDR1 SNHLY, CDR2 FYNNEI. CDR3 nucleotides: TGTGCCAGCAGTGACGTCAGGTCTAATTCACCCCTCCACTTT. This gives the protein CASSDVRSNSPLHF.